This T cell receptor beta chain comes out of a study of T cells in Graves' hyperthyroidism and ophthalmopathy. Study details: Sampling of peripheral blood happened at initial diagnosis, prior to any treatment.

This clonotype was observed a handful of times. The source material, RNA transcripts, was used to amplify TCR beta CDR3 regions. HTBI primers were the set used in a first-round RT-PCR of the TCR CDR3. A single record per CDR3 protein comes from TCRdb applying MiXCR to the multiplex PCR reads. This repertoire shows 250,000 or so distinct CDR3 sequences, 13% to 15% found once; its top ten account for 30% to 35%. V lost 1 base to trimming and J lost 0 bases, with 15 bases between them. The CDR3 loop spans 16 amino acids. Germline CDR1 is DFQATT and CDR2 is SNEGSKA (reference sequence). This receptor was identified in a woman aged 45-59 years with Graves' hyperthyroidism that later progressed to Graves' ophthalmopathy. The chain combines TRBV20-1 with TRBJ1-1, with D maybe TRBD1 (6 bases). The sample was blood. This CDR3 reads CSARGLGGRVNTEAFF. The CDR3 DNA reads TGCAGTGCTAGAGGCTTGGGGGGGCGAGTGAACACTGAAGCTTTCTTT.